This TCR beta chain was captured by sequencing in a study of shared T cell receptors in the human thymus. Data came from immunoSEQ multiplex PCR; TCRdb stores just in-frame clones and leaves some out. The sample holds about 710,000 clones, 80% to 90% seen once. This clone was observed a few times. The V and J ends lost 1 base and 5 bases respectively, with 29 bases between them. The CDR3 is 20 residues long. Germline V CDR1 and CDR2: LNHNV, YYDKDF (reference sequence). This same sample was also taken into another study, of human thymus T cells.

The receptor was derived from a boy under two years old with a congenital heart defect. The sequencing sample was made of thymocytes. This rearrangement joins TRBV15 to TRBJ2-5, with D uncertain. The CDR3 spells CATSRVALVPRIRVGETQYF. CDR3 DNA: TGTGCCACCAGCAGAGTCGCCTTGGTGCCCCGGATCAGAGTCGGGGAGACCCAGTACTTC.